Listed here are 30 T cell receptor beta chains from one sample, sequenced in a study of molecular identifiers for immune sequencing clone quantification (dated by TCRdb to 2016 to 2018). The protocol used for the library was PCR. This sample was sequenced with a NextSeq 500. In-frame beta chains were kept once TCRdb had trimmed the public reads at Q25 with fastp and called clones with MiXCR. Entries that share a CDR3 protein sequence are merged under the most common genes and DNA. The sample data list 460,000 or so distinct CDR3 sequences, and roughly 24% of these were observed just once. The ten largest clones take up approximately 0.76% of the sample. What was sequenced was naive CD8+ T cells from blood, with Jurkat cell RNA spiked in. Explained via the paper, the cell subset or site label denotes: FACS-sorted CD8+CD4-CCR7+CD45RA+ naive T cells. The origin of the receptors is a human donor in good health. Some libraries in this study had Jurkat cell RNA spiked in.

The chain carries TRBV10-3 and TRBJ1-5; TRBD1 matches 9 bases. The ends lost 2 bases at V and 4 bases at J; junction bases unmatched: 0. Germline CDR1 reads ENHRY; CDR2 reads SYGVKD. This CDR3 comprises 14 residues. The CDR3 sequence: CAISEGQGNQPQHF. CDR3 DNA: TGTGCCATCAGTGAGGGACAGGGGAATCAGCCCCAGCATTTT.

The rearrangement joins TRBV19 to TRBJ2-7, with D possibly TRBD2 on 5 matching bases. CDR3 size: 13 residues. Germline V gene sequence: CDR1 LNHDA, CDR2 SQIVND (reference sequence). Trimming took off 5 bases at V and 5 bases at J, with 13 bases between the two ends. CDR3 nucleotide sequence: TGTGCCAGTAGTGGCCTTGCGAGGGACGAGCAGTACTTC. It translates to CASSGLARDEQYF.

This clonotype showed up just a few times. This chain joins TRBV15 and TRBJ1-5; 10 bases map to TRBD1. Trimming removed 6 bases from V and 4 bases from J; junction bases left unmatched: 6. The germline CDR1 and CDR2 sequences are LNHNV and YYDKDF (reference sequence). The CDR3 runs to 15 residues. The CDR3, as DNA: TGTGCCACCAGGCGGGACAGGGGAGGTAATCAGCCCCAGCATTTT. It codes for CATRRDRGGNQPQHF.

This chain connects TRBV20-1 to TRBJ2-5, with D uncertain. Trimming stripped 4 bases from V and 2 bases from J, with 14 bases between. The CDR3 totals 14 residues. Germline CDR1 and CDR2: DFQATT and SNEGSKA (reference sequence). The CDR3: CSANGDTSQETQYF. The CDR3 nucleotides are TGCAGTGCTAACGGTGATACGAGTCAAGAGACCCAGTACTTC.

This clonotype was recorded a few times. The chain uses TRBV6-6 and TRBJ2-2, with 12 bases matching TRBD1. The CDR3 length is 18 residues. The junction had 12 bases not matched to a gene; V was cut back by 5 bases and J by 5 bases. Per germline, CDR1 MNHNY and CDR2 SVGAGI (reference sequence). The DNA of the CDR3 is TGTGCCAGCAGTCCCCCCACGGGGGGACAGGGGGCGACCGGGGAGCTGTTTTTT. It encodes CASSPPTGGQGATGELFF.

The gene calls are TRBV11-2 and TRBJ2-7, with 7 bases that match TRBD2. With V trimmed by 2 bases and J by 4 bases, 5 bases remained unmatched. Germline V gene lookup returns CDR1 SGHAT and CDR2 FQNNGV. The CDR3 has 14 amino acids. The CDR3 sequence is CASSLPSGGYEQYF. The CDR3 nucleotides read TGTGCCAGCAGCTTACCTAGCGGTGGGTACGAGCAGTACTTC. The whole variable domain, remainder taken from reference TRBV11-2 and TRBJ2-7, is EAGVAQSPRYKIIEKRQSVAFWCNPISGHATLYWYQQILGQGPKLLIQFQNNGVVDDSQLPKDRFSAERLKGVDSTLKIQPAKLEDSAVYLCASSLPSGGYEQYFGPGTRLTVT.

Concerning this clonotype itself: Since no conserved phenylalanine or tryptophan closes the CDR3, a read error is the likely cause. The chain links TRBV28 to TRBJ1-4, with no clear D. The V gene lost 6 bases and the J gene lost 8 bases, with 16 bases spanning the gap. This CDR3 contains 14 residues. Germline values: CDR1 MDHEN, CDR2 SYDVKM. CDR3 coding DNA: TGTGCCAGCAGCTCAGTCTATGACCGAGAAAAACTGTTTTAT. Amino acids: CASSSVYDREKLFY.

This clonotype has ten or more counts. The chain links TRBV28 to TRBJ2-4; D remains unclear. V was pared by 0 bases and J by 0 bases, with 9 bases between. The CDR3 extends over 16 amino acids. Germline lookup yields CDR1 MDHEN and CDR2 SYDVKM. The CDR3 DNA reads as TGTGCCAGCAGTTTATGGGAAGATACAGCCAAAAACATTCAGTACTTC. Amino acid sequence: CASSLWEDTAKNIQYF.

Concerning this clonotype: A much larger clone lies one base from this, so it may be a read error. The chain uses TRBV19 and TRBJ1-5, with 10 nucleotides matching TRBD1. The CDR3 totals 14 residues. Germline CDR1 reads LNHDA; CDR2 reads SQIVND (reference sequence). The CDR3 loop reads CAGSQDRGYQPQHF. For the CDR3, the DNA is TGTGCCGGTAGTCAGGACAGGGGGTACCAGCCCCAGCATTTT.

Only a few counts were recorded for this clonotype. The V and J genes are TRBV6-2 or TRBV6-3 and TRBJ1-1, with D possibly being TRBD1 (6 bases). Trimming took 6 bases from V and 7 from J, leaving 15 bases between them. CDR1 and CDR2 (germline): MNHEY, SVGEGT. This CDR3 comprises 13 residues. The CDR3, as DNA: TGTGCCAGCAGGCCGGACAGAACCCTTGAAGCTTTCTTT. Encoded protein: CASRPDRTLEAFF.

The V call is TRBV20-1, the J call TRBJ2-2; D might be TRBD1 (5 bases). This CDR3 is built from 15 residues. CDR1 and CDR2 (germline): DFQATT, SNEGSKA (reference sequence). Trimming took off 5 bases at V and 7 bases at J, with 20 bases between the two ends. CDR3 region: CSAATPQGNVGELFF. Written as DNA, the CDR3 is TGCAGTGCTGCGACGCCCCAGGGAAATGTCGGGGAGCTGTTTTTT.

V and J are TRBV29-1 and TRBJ1-2; 10 bases fit TRBD1. Per germline, CDR1 SQVTM and CDR2 ANQGSEA. This CDR3 is built from 15 residues. V lost 4 bases, J lost 3 bases, and 8 bases stayed unmatched. The CDR3 sequence is CSVGGTGEGDYGYTF. DNA of the CDR3: TGCAGCGTTGGCGGGACAGGGGAAGGGGACTATGGCTACACCTTC.

This clonotype was seen only a few times. The genes are TRBV30 and TRBJ2-7; D gene unclear. In germline, CDR1 is GTSNPN, CDR2 SVGIG (reference sequence). The CDR3 extends over 12 amino acids. Trimming removed 0 bases at V and 4 bases at J, with 7 bases between. CDR3 region: CAWSVGAYEQYF. CDR3 in DNA: TGTGCCTGGAGTGTCGGAGCATACGAGCAGTACTTC. The full variable domain, its missing parts supplied by reference TRBV30 and TRBJ2-7, is SQTIHQWPATLVQPVGSPLSLECTVEGTSNPNLYWYRQAAGRGLQLLFYSVGIGQISSEVPQNLSASRPQDRQFILSSKKLLLSDSGFYLCAWSVGAYEQYFGPGTRLTVT.

As for this clonotype: This sequence may be a read error, since a much larger clone differs from it by one base. CDR3 residues: CASSSAKNTEAFF. CDR3 in DNA: TGTGCCAGCAGTTCAGCCAAGAACACTGAAGCTTTCTTT. The V call is TRBV12-3 or TRBV12-4, the J call TRBJ1-1; D is uncertain. CDR3 length: 13 residues. The V and J ends lost 4 bases and 1 base respectively, with 7 bases between them.

This clonotype was observed once. A read error may produce the germline difference seen at one junction end. This chain joins TRBV30 and TRBJ2-7, with 10 bases identical to TRBD2. The CDR3 totals 11 residues. CDR1 is GTSNPN and CDR2 is SVGIG in the germline V gene (reference sequence). The CDR3 DNA follows: TGTTCCTGGACTAGCGGCGGCGAGCAGTACTTC. As protein: CSWTSGGEQYF.

This clonotype was observed a handful of times. The chain is built from TRBV6-1 and TRBJ2-7, with 10 bases that match TRBD1. CDR3 length: 13 residues. Germline V gene lookup returns CDR1 MNHNS and CDR2 SASEGT. Germline trimming cut 6 bases from V and 6 bases from J; bases unmatched to any gene: 5. CDR3 in amino acids: CASRDRGLSEQYF. CDR3 nucleotide sequence: TGTGCCAGCAGAGACAGGGGGCTCAGCGAGCAGTACTTC.

This chain uses TRBV15 with TRBJ2-5; D perhaps matches TRBD2 (6 bases). Germline CDR1 is LNHNV and CDR2 is YYDKDF (reference sequence). The V end lost 0 bases, the J end lost 1 base, and 6 bases lay between the germline ends. The CDR3 sequence is 14 residues long. DNA for the CDR3: TGTGCCACCAGCAGAGAGGGGGGCCAAGAGACCCAGTACTTC. It yields the protein CATSREGGQETQYF.

The sample holds many counts of this clonotype. The V call is TRBV29-1, the J call TRBJ2-2, with D perhaps assigned TRBD1 or TRBD2 (5 bases each). Between the trimmed V and J ends, which lost 4 bases and 0 bases, there was a span of 9 bases. The CDR3 consists of 14 residues. Germline assignment: CDR1 SQVTM and CDR2 ANQGSEA. CDR3 nucleotides: TGCAGCGTTGGGGGGACCCCGAACACCGGGGAGCTGTTTTTT. Its protein is CSVGGTPNTGELFF.

A remark on this clonotype: A clone one base away is much larger, so this may be a read error. The gene calls are TRBV7-2 and TRBJ2-7, with no clear D. V lost 4 bases and J lost 0, with 19 bases in between. The germline gives CDR1 SGHTA, CDR2 FQGNSA. The CDR3 totals 17 residues. CDR3 region: CASSSSVGFLSSYEQYF. The CDR3 region has the DNA TGTGCCAGCAGCTCGAGCGTGGGGTTCCTAAGCTCCTACGAGCAGTACTTC. Full variable domain (rest looked up from reference TRBV7-2 and TRBJ2-7): GAGVSQSPSNKVTEKGKDVELRCDPISGHTALYWYRQSLGQGLEFLIYFQGNSAPDKSGLPSDRFSAERTGGSVSTLTIQRTQQEDSAVYLCASSSSVGFLSSYEQYFGPGTRLTVT.

This clonotype came up a few times. This chain uses TRBV4-1 with TRBJ2-7; 7 nucleotides match TRBD2. CDR3 length: 14 amino acids. Per the germline V gene, CDR1 is MGHRA and CDR2 is YSYEKL. V shed 4 bases, J shed 7 bases, and the junction held 10 bases outside the gene matches. Here the CDR3 DNA reads TGCGCCAGCAGCCCAGGCCCCGGGGGGAGGGAGCAGTACTTC. Amino acid sequence: CASSPGPGGREQYF.

In its sample, this clonotype was seen many times. V usage is TRBV29-1 and J usage is TRBJ1-1; no clear D. The length of the CDR3 is 11 residues. The V gene lost 3 bases and the J gene lost 1 base, with 3 bases spanning the gap. Germline V gives CDR1 SQVTM, CDR2 ANQGSEA. The CDR3 bases are TGCAGCGTTGAGCGGAACACTGAAGCTTTCTTT. This translates into CSVERNTEAFF.

This clonotype was found many times. The rearrangement uses TRBV7-9 and TRBJ1-1; the D gene is possibly TRBD1 (6 bases). This CDR3 has 15 residues. Germline V gene sequence: CDR1 SEHNR, CDR2 FQNEAQ (reference sequence). V was cut by 2 bases and J by 5 bases, with 15 bases left in between. The CDR3 nucleotides read TGTGCCAGCAGCTTAAGGCCAGGGGCGGATACTGAAGCTTTCTTT. Translation: CASSLRPGADTEAFF.

The chain carries TRBV4-3 and TRBJ2-7; 7 bases are a match to TRBD2. Germline CDR1 is LGHNA and CDR2 is YSLEER. After removal of 1 base from V and 4 bases from J, the junction contained 7 bases not matched to a gene. CDR3 length equals 15 residues. The CDR3 is CASSQGLGGVYEQYF. As DNA, the CDR3 is TGCGCCAGCAGCCAAGGACTGGGGGGGGTATACGAGCAGTACTTC.

In its sample, this clonotype was seen many times. This chain connects TRBV5-4 to TRBJ2-7; tentative D call: TRBD2 (6 bases). The CDR3 length is 14 residues. Germline values: CDR1 SGHNT, CDR2 YYREEE (reference sequence). V shed 0 bases and J shed 3 bases, with 10 bases lying between them. The CDR3 sequence is CASSLDVSGYEQYF. CDR3 DNA sequence: TGTGCCAGCAGCTTGGATGTTAGCGGCTACGAGCAGTACTTC.

On this clonotype itself: With a much larger clone just one base away, this may be a read error. This chain joins TRBV12-3 or TRBV12-4 and TRBJ1-5; tentative D call: TRBD1 (6 bases). The CDR3 is 15 amino acids. V was clipped by 4 bases and J by 10 bases, with 20 bases between them. The CDR3 DNA reads as TGTGCCAGCAGTTCTCTAGATCTCGCAGGGGCACCCCAGCATTTT. It codes for CASSSLDLAGAPQHF.

The chain carries TRBV6-6 and TRBJ1-1; D gene uncertain. V lost 6 bases and J lost 1, with 12 bases in between. The germline CDR1 and CDR2 sequences are MNHNY and SVGAGI (reference sequence). The CDR3 runs to 14 residues. The CDR3 DNA sequence: TGTGCCAGCAGGCCTCCCGGGGAGAACACTGAAGCTTTCTTT. Translation gives CASRPPGENTEAFF.

V usage is TRBV7-9 and J usage is TRBJ2-5, with 7 bases that match TRBD2. The V and J ends lost 7 bases and 5 bases, in that order; junction bases with no gene match: 16. Germline loops: CDR1 SEHNR, CDR2 FQNEAQ (reference sequence). This CDR3 has 16 residues. The CDR3: CASTPSLGLGRETQYF. CDR3 nucleotide sequence: TGTGCCAGCACCCCTTCTCTTGGACTAGGTCGTGAGACCCAGTACTTC.

The chain links TRBV27 to TRBJ2-5; D may match TRBD1 or TRBD2 (5 bases each). Germline V lookup: CDR1 MNHEY, CDR2 SMNVEV (reference sequence). Trimming took 2 bases from V and 3 from J, leaving 10 bases between them. The CDR3 consists of 14 residues. The CDR3 DNA is TGTGCCAGCAGTTTACAGGGTAGCGAAGAGACCCAGTACTTC. Protein sequence: CASSLQGSEETQYF.

There are many counts of this clonotype. This chain uses TRBV4-3 with TRBJ2-3; TRBD2 might be the D (5 bases). Germline CDR1 LGHNA, CDR2 YSLEER. Trimming removed 5 bases at V and 1 base at J, with 16 bases between. The CDR3 extends over 16 amino acids. CDR3 region: CASSRRVEWGTDTQYF. In nucleotides, the CDR3 is TGCGCCAGCAGCAGGCGGGTAGAGTGGGGCACAGATACGCAGTATTTT.

Of note for this clonotype: A much larger clone differs from this one at a single base, so this may be a read error. The gene calls are TRBV10-3 and TRBJ2-3; TRBD2 is a possible D gene (6 bases). Trimming shortened V by 2 bases and J by 0 bases, and 9 bases separated the two germline ends. Germline CDR1 reads ENHRY; CDR2 reads SYGVKD. The CDR3 runs 15 residues. The CDR3 loop reads CAISERDFSTDTQYF. The CDR3 DNA sequence: TGTGCCATCAGTGAGCGGGACTTCAGCACAGATACGCAGTATTTT.